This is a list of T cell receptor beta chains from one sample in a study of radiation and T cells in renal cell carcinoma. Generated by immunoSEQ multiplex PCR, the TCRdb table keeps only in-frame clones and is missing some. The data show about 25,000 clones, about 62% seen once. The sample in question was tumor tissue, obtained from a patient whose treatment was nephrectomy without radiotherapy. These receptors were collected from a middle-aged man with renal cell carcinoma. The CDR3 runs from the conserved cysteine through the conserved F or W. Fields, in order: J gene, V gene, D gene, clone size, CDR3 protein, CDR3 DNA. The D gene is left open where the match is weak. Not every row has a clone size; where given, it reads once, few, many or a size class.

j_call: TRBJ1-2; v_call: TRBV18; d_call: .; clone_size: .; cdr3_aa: CASSPPGYGYTF; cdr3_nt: TGTGCCAGCTCACCACCCGGCTATGGCTACACCTTC
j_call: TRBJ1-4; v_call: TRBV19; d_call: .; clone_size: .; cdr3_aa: CASSMGYGDNEKLFF; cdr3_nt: TGTGCCAGTAGTATGGGCTACGGGGACAATGAAAAACTGTTTTTT
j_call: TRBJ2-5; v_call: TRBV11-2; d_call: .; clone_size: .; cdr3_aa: CASSRQETQYF; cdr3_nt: TGTGCCAGCAGCCGACAAGAGACCCAGTACTTC
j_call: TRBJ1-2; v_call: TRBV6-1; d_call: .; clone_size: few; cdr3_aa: CASSIRGSNYGYTF; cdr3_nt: TGTGCCAGCAGTATTCGAGGGTCTAACTATGGCTACACCTTC
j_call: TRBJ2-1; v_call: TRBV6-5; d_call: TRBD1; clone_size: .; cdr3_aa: CASRKTGYNEQFF; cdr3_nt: TGTGCCAGCAGGAAGACAGGGTACAATGAGCAGTTCTTC
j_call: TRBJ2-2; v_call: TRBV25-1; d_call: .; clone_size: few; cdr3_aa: CASSFGGRAGELFF; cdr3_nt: TGTGCCAGCAGTTTCGGGGGACGGGCCGGGGAGCTGTTTTTT
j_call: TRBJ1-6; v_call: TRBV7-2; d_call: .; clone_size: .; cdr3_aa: CASSLAAGVGSPLHF; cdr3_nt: TGTGCCAGCAGCTTAGCGGCGGGGGTAGGTTCACCCCTCCACTTT
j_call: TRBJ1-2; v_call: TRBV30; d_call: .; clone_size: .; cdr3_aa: CAWSVKGRLPGYTF; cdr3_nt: TGTGCCTGGAGTGTAAAGGGGCGGCTTCCCGGCTACACCTTC
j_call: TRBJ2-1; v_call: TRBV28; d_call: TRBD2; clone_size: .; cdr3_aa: CASFERGNEQFF; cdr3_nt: TGTGCCAGCTTCGAGCGGGGCAATGAGCAGTTCTTC
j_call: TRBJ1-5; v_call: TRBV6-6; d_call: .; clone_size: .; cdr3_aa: CASSPSGAGQPQHF; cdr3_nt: TGTGCCAGCAGCCCGTCGGGGGCTGGTCAGCCCCAGCATTTT
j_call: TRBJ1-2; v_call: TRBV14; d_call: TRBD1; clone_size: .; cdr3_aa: CASSQGQAYGYTF; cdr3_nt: TGTGCCAGCAGCCAGGGACAGGCCTATGGCTACACCTTC
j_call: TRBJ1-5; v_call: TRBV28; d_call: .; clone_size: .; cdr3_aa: CASSLSGASRNQPQHF; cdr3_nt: TGTGCCAGCAGTTTAAGCGGCGCGTCACGCAATCAGCCCCAGCATTTT
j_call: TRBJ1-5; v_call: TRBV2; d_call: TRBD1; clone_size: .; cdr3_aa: CASTGGDQPQHF; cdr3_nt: TGTGCCAGCACAGGGGGGGATCAGCCCCAGCATTTT
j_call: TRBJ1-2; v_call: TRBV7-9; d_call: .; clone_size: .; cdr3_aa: CASSLVSGIDGYTF; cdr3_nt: TGTGCCAGCAGCTTAGTATCCGGGATCGATGGCTACACCTTC
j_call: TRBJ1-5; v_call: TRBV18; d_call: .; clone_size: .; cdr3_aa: CASSAQGEKQPQHF; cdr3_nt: TGTGCCAGCTCAGCACAGGGAGAGAAACAGCCCCAGCATTTT
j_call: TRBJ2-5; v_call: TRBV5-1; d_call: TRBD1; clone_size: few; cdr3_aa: CASSLAGGDGQETQYF; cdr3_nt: TGCGCCAGCAGCTTGGCAGGGGGCGACGGCCAAGAGACCCAGTACTTC
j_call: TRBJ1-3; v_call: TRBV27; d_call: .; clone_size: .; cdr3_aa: CASSLLVLRSLLNTIYF; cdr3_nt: TGTGCCAGCAGTTTATTAGTTTTGAGGAGTCTACTAAACACCATATATTTT
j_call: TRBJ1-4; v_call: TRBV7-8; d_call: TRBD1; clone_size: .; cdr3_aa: CASSPIPGTGGEKLFF; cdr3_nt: TGTGCCAGCAGCCCGATCCCCGGGACAGGGGGCGAAAAACTGTTTTTT
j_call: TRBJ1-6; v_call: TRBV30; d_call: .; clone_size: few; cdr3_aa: CAWRLPSENSPLHF; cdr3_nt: TGTGCCTGGAGGCTACCTTCGGAGAATTCACCCCTCCACTTT
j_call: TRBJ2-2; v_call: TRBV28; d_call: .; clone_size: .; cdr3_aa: CASSGPNTGELFF; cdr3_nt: TGTGCCAGTTCCGGACCCAACACCGGGGAGCTGTTTTTT
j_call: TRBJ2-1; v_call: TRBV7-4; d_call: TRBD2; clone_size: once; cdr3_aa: CASSSPDRSGGSSYNEQFF; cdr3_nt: TGTGCCAGCAGCTCACCAGACCGTAGCGGGGGCAGCTCCTACAATGAGCAGTTCTTC
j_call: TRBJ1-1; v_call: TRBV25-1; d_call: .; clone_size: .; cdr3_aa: CASSEYGERTEAFF; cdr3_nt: TGTGCCAGCAGTGAATACGGGGAGAGGACTGAAGCTTTCTTT
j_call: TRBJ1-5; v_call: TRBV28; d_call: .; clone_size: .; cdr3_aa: CASSLGQPQHF; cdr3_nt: TGTGCCAGCAGTTTAGGTCAGCCCCAGCATTTT
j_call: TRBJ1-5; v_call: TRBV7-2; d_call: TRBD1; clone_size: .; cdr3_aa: CASSLGQGAYSNQPQHF; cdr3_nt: TGTGCCAGCAGCTTGGGACAGGGGGCTTATAGCAATCAGCCCCAGCATTTT
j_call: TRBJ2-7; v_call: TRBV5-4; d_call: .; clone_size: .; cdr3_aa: CASSPGDSYEQYF; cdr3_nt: TGTGCCAGCAGCCCCGGGGACTCCTACGAGCAGTACTTC
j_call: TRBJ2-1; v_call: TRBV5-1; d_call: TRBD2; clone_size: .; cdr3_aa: CASNSGSSYNEQFF; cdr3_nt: TGCGCCAGCAATAGCGGGAGCTCCTACAATGAGCAGTTCTTC
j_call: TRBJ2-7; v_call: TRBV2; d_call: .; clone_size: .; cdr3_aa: CASRERSSYEQYF; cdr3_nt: TGTGCCAGCAGGGAGCGCTCCTCCTACGAGCAGTACTTC
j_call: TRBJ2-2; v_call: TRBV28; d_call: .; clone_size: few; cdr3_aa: CASSPRTGELFF; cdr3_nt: TGTGCCAGCAGCCCCCGTACCGGGGAGCTGTTTTTT
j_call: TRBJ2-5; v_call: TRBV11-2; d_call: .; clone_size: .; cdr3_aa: CASSLGWAVQETQYF; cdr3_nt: TGTGCCAGCAGCTTAGGCTGGGCCGTACAAGAGACCCAGTACTTC
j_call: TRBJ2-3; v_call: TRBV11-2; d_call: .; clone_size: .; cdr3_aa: CASSFGSQTDTQYF; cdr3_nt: TGTGCCAGCAGCTTTGGCAGCCAGACAGATACGCAGTATTTT
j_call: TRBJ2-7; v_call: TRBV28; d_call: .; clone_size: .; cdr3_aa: CASSIRGFYEQYF; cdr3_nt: TGTGCCAGCAGCATCAGGGGCTTCTACGAGCAGTACTTC
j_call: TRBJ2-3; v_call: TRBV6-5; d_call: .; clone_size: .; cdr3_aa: CASSYLGYRADTQYF; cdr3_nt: TGTGCCAGCAGTTACTTGGGATACAGGGCGGATACGCAGTATTTT
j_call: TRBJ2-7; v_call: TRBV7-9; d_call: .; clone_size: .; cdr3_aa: CASSSPGAGPTYEQYF; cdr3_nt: TGTGCCAGCAGCTCCCCTGGGGCGGGTCCTACCTACGAGCAGTACTTC
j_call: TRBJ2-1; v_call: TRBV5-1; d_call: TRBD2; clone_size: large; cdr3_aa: CASSRDSGRLGNEQFF; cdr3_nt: TGCGCCAGCAGCAGGGATAGCGGGAGGTTAGGCAATGAGCAGTTCTTC
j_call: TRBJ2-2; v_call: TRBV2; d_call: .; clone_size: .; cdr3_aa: CASSERGSGPGELFF; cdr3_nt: TGTGCCAGCAGTGAAAGGGGAAGCGGCCCCGGGGAGCTGTTTTTT
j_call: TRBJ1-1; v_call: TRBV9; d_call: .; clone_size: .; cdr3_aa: CASSPSLSPGTEAFF; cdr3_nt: TGTGCCAGCAGCCCTAGTCTTTCCCCGGGCACTGAAGCTTTCTTT
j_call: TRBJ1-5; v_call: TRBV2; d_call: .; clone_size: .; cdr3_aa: CASSVGLGRTQPQHF; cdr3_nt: TGTGCCAGCAGTGTTGGACTCGGGAGGACTCAGCCCCAGCATTTT
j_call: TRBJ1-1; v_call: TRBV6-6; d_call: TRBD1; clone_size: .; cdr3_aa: CASSYSAGGGTEAFF; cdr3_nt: TGTGCCAGCAGTTACTCGGCAGGGGGGGGAACTGAAGCTTTCTTT